The next 14 T cell receptor beta chains were all read from a single sample in a study of CD8 T cells in ankylosing spondylitis. Study results and limitations: About eight highly homologous variants made up a TCR beta motif that seemed to typify ankylosing spondylitis blood.

One entry per CDR3 protein results from TCRdb running MiXCR on the 5' RACE reads. The sample holds about 540,000 distinct CDR3 sequences, roughly 13% seen once. The antigens for these receptors are not known. Sequencing was done on a sample of blood, either unsorted or a sorted T cell fraction (not recorded which). The source is a male donor with ankylosing spondylitis.

This clonotype has at least ten counts. The chain couples TRBV29-1 to TRBJ1-1; TRBD1 agrees at 8 bases. Unmatched junction bases numbered 5, after V lost 5 bases and J lost 6 bases. The CDR3 has 12 residues. Germline V gives CDR1 SQVTM, CDR2 ANQGSEA. The DNA of the CDR3 is TGCAGCGTTTTCAGGGGGCCCGCTGAAGCTTTCTTT. Its protein product is CSVFRGPAEAFF.

The chain has TRBV4-2 and TRBJ2-7, with 8 bases that match TRBD2. In germline, CDR1 is LGHNA, CDR2 YNFKEQ. CDR3 length equals 15 residues. The V and J ends lost 0 bases and 1 base, in that order; junction bases with no gene match: 2. CDR3 amino acids: CASSQESSGSYEQYF. CDR3 coding DNA: TGTGCCAGCAGCCAAGAGTCTAGCGGGTCCTACGAGCAGTACTTC.

This clonotype was counted at least ten times. This chain connects TRBV5-1 to TRBJ1-4, with 7 bases that match TRBD1. This CDR3 is built from 16 residues. Germline CDR1 is SGHRS and CDR2 is YFSETQ. J gave up 2 bases and V 3 bases, and 7 bases lay outside the gene matches. CDR3 nucleotides: TGCGCCAGCAGCTGGGTACCGGGACAGACTAATGAAAAACTGTTTTTT. Translation gives CASSWVPGQTNEKLFF.

This clonotype was counted only a few times. The chain combines TRBV5-6 with TRBJ2-6; D is unclear. Trimming removed 6 bases from V and 1 base from J, with 11 bases in between. Germline CDR1 and CDR2: SGHDT and YYEEEE. The CDR3 totals 15 residues. CDR3 nucleotide sequence: TGTGCCAGCACCGACCTCCGATCTGGGGCCAACGTCCTGACTTTC. Its protein product is CASTDLRSGANVLTF.

The CDR3 region is CASSPRLAGVDEQYF. The CDR3 nucleotides read TGTGCCAGCAGCCCCCGGCTAGCGGGAGTTGACGAGCAGTACTTC. The V call is TRBV7-9, the J call TRBJ2-7; 10 bases line up with TRBD2. The CDR3 spans 15 residues. Trimming removed 5 bases from V and 5 bases from J; junction bases left unmatched: 9. Germline CDR1 reads SEHNR; CDR2 reads FQNEAQ (reference sequence). Full variable domain (rest looked up from reference TRBV7-9 and TRBJ2-7): DTGVSQNPRHKITKRGQNVTFRCDPISEHNRLYWYRQTLGQGPEFLTYFQNEAQLEKSRLLSDRFSAERPKGSFSTLEIQRTEQGDSAMYLCASSPRLAGVDEQYFGPGTRLTVT.

The CDR3 DNA reads as TGCGCCAGCAGCTGGACCGGGACAGGGGCGGTTGGCTACACCTTC. Translated: CASSWTGTGAVGYTF. This chain links TRBV5-1 with TRBJ1-2; TRBD1 agrees at 10 bases. The CDR3 consists of 15 residues. V gave up 3 bases and J gave up 7 bases; unmatched junction bases: 9. Germline CDR1 reads SGHRS; CDR2 reads YFSETQ. Using reference TRBV5-1 and TRBJ1-2 for the parts outside the CDR3, the full variable domain is KAGVTQTPRYLIKTRGQQVTLSCSPISGHRSVSWYQQTPGQGLQFLFEYFSETQRNKGNFPGRFSGRQFSNSRSEMNVSTLELGDSALYLCASSWTGTGAVGYTFGSGTRLTVV.

A word on this clonotype: A much more abundant neighbour one base away suggests this may be a read error. The V and J genes are TRBV12-3 or TRBV12-4 and TRBJ2-2, with D possibly TRBD2 on 5 matching bases. The CDR3 runs to 13 residues. Trimming took off 6 bases at V and 9 bases at J, with 14 bases between the two ends. The CDR3 DNA is TGTGCCAGCAGCCCCACTAGACACTGGGAGCTGTTTTTT. This codes for CASSPTRHWELFF.

This rearrangement joins TRBV7-9 to TRBJ2-7, with 11 positions matching TRBD2. V lost 4 bases to trimming and J lost 5 bases; unmatched junction nucleotides: 4. Germline V CDR1 and CDR2: SEHNR, FQNEAQ (reference sequence). The CDR3 has 14 amino acids. The DNA of the CDR3 is TGTGCCAGCAGCTATAGCGGGAGGGCCCACGAGCAGTACTTC. Encoded protein: CASSYSGRAHEQYF.

A single count supports this clonotype. The gene calls are TRBV5-1 and TRBJ1-1, with TRBD1 identical over 9 bases. CDR3 length: 17 amino acids. CDR1 is SGHRS and CDR2 is YFSETQ in the germline V gene. Trimming removed 0 bases from V and 1 base from J; junction bases left unmatched: 7. The CDR3 reads CASSLALATGGNTEAFF. As DNA, the CDR3 is TGCGCCAGCAGCTTGGCCCTCGCGACAGGGGGGAACACTGAAGCTTTCTTT.

This clonotype was counted a few times. This chain connects TRBV21-1 to TRBJ2-3; the D call in the table, TRBD2, was not verified against the DNA. TRBV21-1 is listed as a pseudogene. CDR3 length equals 17 residues. CDR3 sequence reads: CASSAHSGRNGTDTQYF. In DNA, the CDR3 is TGTGCCAGCAGCGCCCATAGCGGGAGGAATGGCACAGATACGCAGTATTTT.

In this sample, this clonotype turned up once. This sequence joins TRBV7-2 and TRBJ1-4; D is possibly TRBD1 (5 bases). The CDR3 contains 16 residues. Germline values: CDR1 SGHTA, CDR2 FQGNSA. The V gene lost 4 bases and the J gene lost 5 bases, with 17 bases spanning the gap. CDR3 nucleotide sequence: TGTGCCAGCAGCTCCCCCACCGGGACGGCAAATGAAAAACTGTTTTTT. Its protein product is CASSSPTGTANEKLFF. The full variable domain, rest sourced from reference TRBV7-2 and TRBJ1-4, is GAGVSQSPSNKVTEKGKDVELRCDPISGHTALYWYRQSLGQGLEFLIYFQGNSAPDKSGLPSDRFSAERTGGSVSTLTIQRTQQEDSAVYLCASSSPTGTANEKLFFGSGTQLSVL.

The chain has TRBV20-1 and TRBJ1-4; D unclear. The CDR3 sequence is 13 residues long. V lost 1 base and J lost 8, with 11 bases in between. The V gene's germline CDR1 is DFQATT and CDR2 SNEGSKA (reference sequence). The CDR3 DNA reads as TGCAGTGCTAGAGGGGCAACCGGCGAAAAACTGTTTTTT. Translation gives CSARGATGEKLFF.

The chain is built from TRBV12-3 or TRBV12-4 and TRBJ2-1, with TRBD2 identical over 10 bases. This CDR3 spans 13 amino acids. V gave up 7 bases and J gave up 9 bases; unmatched junction bases: 6. CDR3 coding DNA: TGTGCCAGCACCCAGCGGGAGGGAGGTGAGCAGTTCTTC. Translation gives CASTQREGGEQFF.

This chain links TRBV24-1 with TRBJ2-1, with unresolved D. V was clipped by 3 bases and J by 6 bases, with 11 bases between them. The CDR3 has 14 residues. Per germline, CDR1 KGHDR and CDR2 SFDVKD. The CDR3, as DNA: TGTGCCACCAGTGATGTGAAAGTAGGCAATGAGCAGTTCTTC. Translation gives CATSDVKVGNEQFF.